A selection of T cell receptor beta chains follows, all from one sample in a study of blood T cell repertoires in COVID-19. Libraries were prepared by immunoSEQ multiplex PCR; TCRdb keeps only in-frame clonotypes and omits some of them. The sample consists of around 130,000 clones, roughly 90% of them appearing once. Sequencing used peripheral blood. Every receptor here comes from a man between 65 and 85 years old with active COVID-19. The CDR3 runs from the conserved cysteine through the conserved F or W. Fields, in order: CDR3 length, J gene, V gene, CDR3 protein.

13 | TRBJ2-1 | TRBV5-1 | CASSLAGNNEQFF
13 | TRBJ2-7 | TRBV5-1 | CASSATSAYEQYF
14 | TRBJ2-2 | TRBV9 | CASSVTGEYGELFF
13 | TRBJ2-1 | TRBV29-1 | CSVGAGAGNEQFF
13 | TRBJ2-5 | TRBV6-5 | CASSRVGWETQYF
15 | TRBJ2-1 | TRBV28 | CASSLVAAAYNEQFF
14 | TRBJ2-5 | TRBV3-1/TRBV3-2 | CASWGGRRQETQYF
16 | TRBJ2-2 | TRBV7-3 | CASSLRTGNIAGELFF
17 | TRBJ2-7 | TRBV4-2 | CASSQDAAETLSYEQYF
15 | TRBJ2-3 | TRBV11-2 | CASSSRGGGTDTQYF
15 | TRBJ2-5 | TRBV11-1 | CASSFQRGRGETQYF
15 | TRBJ1-6 | TRBV5-5 | CASSYRGTYNSPLHF
14 | TRBJ1-2 | TRBV24-1 | CATSDPPSDTGYTF
14 | TRBJ2-7 | TRBV5-1 | CASSWGGGAYEQYF
16 | TRBJ2-1 | TRBV18 | CASSPSGQRLYNEQFF
15 | TRBJ1-1 | TRBV11-2 | CASSLGNRADTEAFF
17 | TRBJ2-7 | TRBV27 | CASSLATGNLGPYEQYF
15 | TRBJ1-1 | TRBV19 | CATLGAGWQSTEAFF
15 | TRBJ1-1 | TRBV7-3 | CASSPMGTANTEAFF
15 | TRBJ1-1 | TRBV15 | CATSRNPGWDTEAFF
14 | TRBJ2-7 | TRBV2 | CASSEQGVSYEQYF
16 | TRBJ1-6 | TRBV4-1 | CASSPTGTGYNSPLHF
16 | TRBJ1-1 | TRBV5-6 | CASSLLGTGTEARAFF
19 | TRBJ2-1 | TRBV27 | CASSLLLAGGPSSYNEQFF
14 | TRBJ2-1 | TRBV7-9 | CASSSRGTPIEQFF
13 | TRBJ2-4 | TRBV27 | CASSSGTVNIQYF
14 | TRBJ2-7 | TRBV13 | CASHLAGEAYEQYF
13 | TRBJ1-6 | TRBV6-5 | CASCRQRNSPLHF
15 | TRBJ2-2 | TRBV11-3 | CASSSGQGPTGELFF
16 | TRBJ1-6 | TRBV27 | CASSLRDRGSNSPLHF
14 | TRBJ1-5 | TRBV3-1/TRBV3-2 | CASSQTGSNQPQHF
16 | TRBJ2-1 | TRBV5-4 | CASTSFGGISYNEQFF
16 | TRBJ2-3 | TRBV7-9 | CASSSRAGSSTDTQYF
15 | TRBJ2-3 | TRBV7-2 | CASSYSGRAGDTQYF
16 | TRBJ2-7 | TRBV19 | CASSIAAGSGIYEQYF
16 | TRBJ2-7 | TRBV14 | CASSQRVLLPPYEQYF
15 | TRBJ2-1 | TRBV28 | CASLDLAGGNNEQFF
13 | TRBJ1-1 | TRBV5-1 | CASSFGHPPGAFF
15 | TRBJ2-7 | TRBV9 | CASSAPGQPAHEQYF
14 | TRBJ2-7 | TRBV19 | CASSFRTPPYEQYF
14 | TRBJ1-4 | TRBV5-5 | CASSYDSLEEKLFF
14 | TRBJ2-2 | TRBV6-2/TRBV6-3 | CASSYLQSTGELFF
17 | TRBJ1-3 | TRBV28 | CASSFQPGQGKGNTIYF
14 | TRBJ2-3 | TRBV15 | CATSRDLGRATQYF
13 | TRBJ1-1 | TRBV7-3 | CASSLTANTEAFF
16 | TRBJ2-2 | TRBV11-2 | CASSRGLAGQTGELFF
16 | TRBJ2-1 | TRBV3-1/TRBV3-2 | CASSPSVAALGDEQFF
15 | TRBJ2-7 | TRBV3-1/TRBV3-2 | CASSPRTSGSYEQYF
15 | TRBJ2-2 | TRBV4-1 | CASSRGQGWIGELFF
14 | TRBJ1-2 | TRBV7-2 | CASSLDRAQDGYTF
13 | TRBJ1-1 | TRBV7-9 | CASSGQLNTEAFF
21 | TRBJ2-4 | TRBV28 | CASSRRSGLAGGKGAKNIQYF
15 | TRBJ2-3 | TRBV6-5 | CASSYETGGPDTQYF
15 | TRBJ2-3 | TRBV27 | CASSLPGQGTDTQYF
15 | TRBJ1-4 | TRBV28 | CASSLPLATNEKLFF
13 | TRBJ2-5 | TRBV10-3 | CAIRGQGAETQYF